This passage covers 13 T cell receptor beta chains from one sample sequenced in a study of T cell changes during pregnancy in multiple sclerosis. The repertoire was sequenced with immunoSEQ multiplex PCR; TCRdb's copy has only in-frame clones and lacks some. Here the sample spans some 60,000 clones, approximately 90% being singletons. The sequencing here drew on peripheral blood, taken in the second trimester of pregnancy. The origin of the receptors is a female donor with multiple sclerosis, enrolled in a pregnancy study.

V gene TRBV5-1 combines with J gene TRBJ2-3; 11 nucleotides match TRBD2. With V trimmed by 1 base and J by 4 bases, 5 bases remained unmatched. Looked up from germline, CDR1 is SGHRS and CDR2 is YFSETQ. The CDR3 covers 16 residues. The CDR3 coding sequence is TGCGCCAGCAGCTTGTATGGACTAGCGGGTGCAGATACGCAGTATTTT. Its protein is CASSLYGLAGADTQYF.

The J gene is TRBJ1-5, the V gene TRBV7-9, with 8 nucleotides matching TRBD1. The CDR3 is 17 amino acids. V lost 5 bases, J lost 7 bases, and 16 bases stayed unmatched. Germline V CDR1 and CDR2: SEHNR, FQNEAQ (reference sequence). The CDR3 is CASSAGTGPRGYQPQHF. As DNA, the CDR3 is TGTGCCAGCAGCGCCGGGACAGGCCCACGGGGGTACCAGCCCCAGCATTTT.

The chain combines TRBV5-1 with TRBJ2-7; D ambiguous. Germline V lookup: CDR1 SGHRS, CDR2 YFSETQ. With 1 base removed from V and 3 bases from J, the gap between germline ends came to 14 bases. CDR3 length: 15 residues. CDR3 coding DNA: TGCGCCAGCAGCTTGAATATAGGAGTTTTCTACGAGCAGTACTTC. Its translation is CASSLNIGVFYEQYF. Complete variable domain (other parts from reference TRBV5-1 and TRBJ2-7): KAGVTQTPRYLIKTRGQQVTLSCSPISGHRSVSWYQQTPGQGLQFLFEYFSETQRNKGNFPGRFSGRQFSNSRSEMNVSTLELGDSALYLCASSLNIGVFYEQYFGPGTRLTVT.

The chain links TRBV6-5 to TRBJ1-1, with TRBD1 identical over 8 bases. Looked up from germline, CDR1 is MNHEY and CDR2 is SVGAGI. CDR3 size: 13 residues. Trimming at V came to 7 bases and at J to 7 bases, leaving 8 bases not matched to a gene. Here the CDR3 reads CASIPQGAVEAFF. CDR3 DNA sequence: TGTGCCAGCATCCCCCAGGGGGCGGTTGAAGCTTTCTTT.

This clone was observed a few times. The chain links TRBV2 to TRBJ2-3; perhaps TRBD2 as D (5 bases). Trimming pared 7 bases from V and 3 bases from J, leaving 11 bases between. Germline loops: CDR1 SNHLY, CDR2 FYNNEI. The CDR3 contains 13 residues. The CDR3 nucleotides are TGTGCCAGCAACATAGCGATAACAGATACGCAGTATTTT. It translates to CASNIAITDTQYF.

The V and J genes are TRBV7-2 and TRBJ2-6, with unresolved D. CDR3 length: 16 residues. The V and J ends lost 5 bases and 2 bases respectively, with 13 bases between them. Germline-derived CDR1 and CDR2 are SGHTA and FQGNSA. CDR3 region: CASSALLGAGANVLTF. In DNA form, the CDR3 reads TGTGCCAGCAGCGCCCTGTTGGGCGCTGGGGCCAACGTCCTGACTTTC. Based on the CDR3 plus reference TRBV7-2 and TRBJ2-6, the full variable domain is GAGVSQSPSNKVTEKGKDVELRCDPISGHTALYWYRQSLGQGLEFLIYFQGNSAPDKSGLPSDRFSAERTGGSVSTLTIQRTQQEDSAVYLCASSALLGAGANVLTFGAGSRLTVL.

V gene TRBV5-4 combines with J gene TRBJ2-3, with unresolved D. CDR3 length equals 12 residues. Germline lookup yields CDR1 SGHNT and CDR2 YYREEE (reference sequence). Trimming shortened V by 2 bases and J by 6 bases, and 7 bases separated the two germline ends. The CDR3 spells CASSFAWDTQYF. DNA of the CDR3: TGTGCCAGCAGCTTTGCGTGGGATACGCAGTATTTT.

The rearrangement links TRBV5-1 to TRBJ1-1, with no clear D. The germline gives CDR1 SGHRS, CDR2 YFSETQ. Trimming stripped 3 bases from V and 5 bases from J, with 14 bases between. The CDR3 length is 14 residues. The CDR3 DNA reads TGCGCCAGCAGCTCGGGGATCGAGGCTACTGAAGCTTTCTTT. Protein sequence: CASSSGIEATEAFF.

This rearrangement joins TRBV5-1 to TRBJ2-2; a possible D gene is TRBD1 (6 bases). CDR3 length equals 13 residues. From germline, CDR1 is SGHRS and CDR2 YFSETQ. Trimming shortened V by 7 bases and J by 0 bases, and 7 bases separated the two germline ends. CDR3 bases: TGCGCCAGCCGGACAGCGAACACCGGGGAGCTGTTTTTT. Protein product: CASRTANTGELFF.

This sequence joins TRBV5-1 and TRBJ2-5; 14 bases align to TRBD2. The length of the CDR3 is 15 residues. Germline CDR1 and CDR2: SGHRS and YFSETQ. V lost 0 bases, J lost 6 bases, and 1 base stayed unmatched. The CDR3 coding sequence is TGCGCCAGCAGCTTGGGACTAGCGGGGGGGCAGACCCAGTACTTC. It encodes CASSLGLAGGQTQYF. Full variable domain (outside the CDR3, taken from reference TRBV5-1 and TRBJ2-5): KAGVTQTPRYLIKTRGQQVTLSCSPISGHRSVSWYQQTPGQGLQFLFEYFSETQRNKGNFPGRFSGRQFSNSRSEMNVSTLELGDSALYLCASSLGLAGGQTQYFGPGTRLLVL.

The chain's CDR3 is CAWSVWDRGSNQPQHF. The CDR3 region has the DNA TGTGCCTGGAGTGTATGGGACAGGGGAAGCAATCAGCCCCAGCATTTT. This sequence joins TRBV30 and TRBJ1-5; 10 nucleotides line up with TRBD1. The CDR3 contains 16 residues. CDR1 is GTSNPN, CDR2 SVGIG, per germline (reference sequence). J was trimmed by 1 base and V by 0 bases; bases with no gene match: 3.

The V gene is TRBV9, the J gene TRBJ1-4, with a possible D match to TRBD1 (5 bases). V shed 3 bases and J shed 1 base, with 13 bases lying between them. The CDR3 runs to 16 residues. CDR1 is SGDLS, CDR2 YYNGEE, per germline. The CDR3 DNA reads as TGTGCCAGCAGCGGCGGGGCTTCGGGAACTAATGAAAAACTGTTTTTT. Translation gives CASSGGASGTNEKLFF.

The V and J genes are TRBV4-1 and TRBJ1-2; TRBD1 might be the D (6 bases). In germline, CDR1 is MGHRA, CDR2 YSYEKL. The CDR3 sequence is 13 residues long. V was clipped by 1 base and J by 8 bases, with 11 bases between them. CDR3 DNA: TGCGCCAGCAGCCAAGCGTGGGGGGGCGGCTACACCTTC. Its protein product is CASSQAWGGGYTF.